This T cell receptor beta chain was captured in a study of T cells in Graves' hyperthyroidism and ophthalmopathy. Amplification of TCR beta CDR3 regions used RNA as the template. The HTBI primer set was used in a first-round RT-PCR of the TCR CDR3. TCRdb analysed the multiplex PCR reads with MiXCR anew, one entry per CDR3 protein. The repertoire has a few hundred thousand distinct CDR3 sequences, less than 25% of them found once; the top ten carry more than 25%. This clonotype was counted only a few times. The antigen is unknown. When ophthalmopathy did not progress within 18 months, Graves' hyperthyroidism was considered stable. In patients aged 18 to 65, hyperthyroidism was newly diagnosed, with duration under 2 months. Findings and caveats of the study: Onset of ophthalmopathy came a median roughly 6 months after the model predicted it. Ophthalmopathy and stable hyperthyroidism were separated by a 13 V-J model.

CDR1 is SQVTM, CDR2 ANQGSEA, per germline. This CDR3 is built from 13 residues. Trimming shortened V by 3 bases and J by 5 bases, and 13 bases separated the two germline ends. This chain connects TRBV29-1 to TRBJ2-5; possible D gene TRBD2, 5 bases. This TCR came from a man younger than 35 with Graves' hyperthyroidism. Source material: blood. CDR3 residues: CSVDFSERETQYF. Written as DNA, the CDR3 is TGCAGCGTTGACTTTAGCGAACGGGAGACCCAGTACTTC.